These 25 T cell receptor beta chains came from one sample sequenced in a study of T cells after yellow fever vaccination. TCRdb itself ran the 5' RACE reads through MiXCR, one entry per CDR3 protein. Here the sample spans some 200,000 distinct CDR3 sequences, approximately 3.3% being singletons. The starting material was CD4+ T cells sorted from PBMCs, obtained 10 days after the yellow fever booster vaccination. The receptors originated from a young man who received the YFV17D yellow fever vaccine.

This clonotype turned up a few times. V usage is TRBV24-1 and J usage is TRBJ1-1; D not certain. V dropped 3 bases and J dropped 11 bases, with 15 bases sitting between them. The CDR3 spans 13 residues. Germline CDR1 is KGHDR and CDR2 is SFDVKD. In nucleotides, the CDR3 is TGTGCCACCAGTGATCCACTGACCCATGTGGCTTTCTTT. This encodes CATSDPLTHVAFF.

This clonotype was found many times. The chain has TRBV5-4 and TRBJ1-1; D is perhaps TRBD1 (6 bases). Between the trimmed V and J ends, which lost 5 bases and 7 bases, there was a span of 21 bases. The CDR3 sequence is 15 residues long. CDR1 is SGHNT, CDR2 YYREEE, per germline (reference sequence). CDR3 coding DNA: TGTGCCAGCAGACCCCCCGGGACACCGGAGCGTGAAGCTTTCTTT. Translated, it gives CASRPPGTPEREAFF.

The chain employs TRBV7-2 and TRBJ2-2; TRBD2 agrees at 10 bases. Germline-derived CDR1 and CDR2 are SGHTA and FQGNSA. The CDR3 sequence is 18 residues long. V lost 5 bases, J lost 1 base, and 10 bases stayed unmatched. The CDR3 sequence: CASSPRRASGGNTGELFF. The CDR3 DNA follows: TGTGCCAGCAGCCCCCGGCGGGCTAGCGGGGGGAACACCGGGGAGCTGTTTTTT.

The rearrangement links TRBV7-2 to TRBJ2-7; D is unresolved. Trimming took off 1 base at V and 3 bases at J, with 7 bases between the two ends. This CDR3 spans 13 amino acids. Germline CDR1 SGHTA, CDR2 FQGNSA. DNA of the CDR3: TGTGCCAGCAGCTTAGGGTATTACTACGAGCAGTACGTC. Encoded protein: CASSLGYYYEQYV.

This clonotype occurred many times. The chain uses TRBV2 and TRBJ2-7; 8 bases are a match to TRBD1. The CDR3 is 14 residues long. Germline CDR1 and CDR2: SNHLY and FYNNEI. Losses at the gene ends were 2 bases for V and 3 bases for J; bases not matched to a gene: 3. The CDR3 region has the DNA TGTGCCAGCAGTGAACAGGGGGCGGACTACGAGCAGTACTTC. Translated, it gives CASSEQGADYEQYF.

This clonotype was found many times. In DNA form, the CDR3 reads TGCGCCAGCAGCCAAGGAAACGGGGTCCATTCCTACAATGAGCAGTTCTTC. Protein: CASSQGNGVHSYNEQFF. The rearrangement links TRBV4-1 to TRBJ2-1; D is perhaps TRBD2 (5 bases). Germline CDR1 is MGHRA and CDR2 is YSYEKL. This CDR3 contains 17 residues. Trimming cost V 1 base and J 1 base, with 14 bases left between them.

The V gene is TRBV10-1, the J gene TRBJ1-1; no clear D gene. This CDR3 is 14 amino acids long. Germline values: CDR1 WNHNN, CDR2 SYGVQD (reference sequence). V was trimmed by 6 bases and J by 6 bases, leaving 17 bases between them. The DNA for the CDR3 is TGCGCCAGCAGCCAAAGTGGGAAAGGGTCTGAAGCTTTCTTT. Translation: CASSQSGKGSEAFF.

V and J are TRBV30 and TRBJ2-3, with 8 bases aligning to TRBD2. The CDR3 runs 15 residues. Germline CDR1 and CDR2: GTSNPN and SVGIG (reference sequence). V lost 1 base and J lost 2; bases outside the gene matches: 5. The CDR3 protein is CAWSAGGRNTDTQYF. For the CDR3, the DNA is TGTGCCTGGAGTGCGGGGGGGCGGAACACAGATACGCAGTATTTT. Full variable domain (remainder filled in from reference TRBV30 and TRBJ2-3): SQTIHQWPATLVQPVGSPLSLECTVEGTSNPNLYWYRQAAGRGLQLLFYSVGIGQISSEVPQNLSASRPQDRQFILSSKKLLLSDSGFYLCAWSAGGRNTDTQYFGPGTRLTVL.

J is TRBJ1-6 and V is TRBV6-5, with D uncertain. The germline V and J ends were trimmed by 2 bases and 0 bases, with 11 bases remaining between them. Germline V CDR1 and CDR2: MNHEY, SVGAGI. The CDR3 has 17 amino acids. CDR3 region: CASSYDTSSSYNSPLHF. In nucleotides, the CDR3 is TGTGCCAGCAGTTACGACACTTCGAGCTCCTATAATTCACCCCTCCACTTT.

This clonotype was observed at least ten times. The J gene is TRBJ1-5, the V gene TRBV9, with 8 bases lining up with TRBD1. Germline CDR1 SGDLS, CDR2 YYNGEE. This CDR3 comprises 14 residues. V was clipped by 2 bases and J by 5 bases; unmatched bases: 3. CDR3 nucleotides: TGTGCCAGCAGCGTGACAGGGGACTATCAGCCCCAGCATTTT. This encodes CASSVTGDYQPQHF.

This clonotype appeared many times. This rearrangement joins TRBV20-1 to TRBJ2-1; 7 bases are shared with TRBD2. CDR1 is DFQATT, CDR2 SNEGSKA, per germline (reference sequence). The CDR3 sequence is 12 residues long. CDR3 loop: CSSKIGGNEQFF. In DNA, the CDR3 is TGCAGCTCCAAAATCGGGGGGAATGAGCAGTTCTTC.

A few counts support this clonotype. The chain employs TRBV29-1 and TRBJ1-2; D is unresolved. Per germline, CDR1 SQVTM and CDR2 ANQGSEA. This CDR3 contains 12 residues. V lost 0 bases and J 2 bases, leaving 4 bases between the germline ends. The CDR3 loop reads CSVEEWNYGYTF. CDR3 in DNA: TGCAGCGTTGAAGAGTGGAACTATGGCTACACCTTC. Drawing the rest from reference TRBV29-1 and TRBJ1-2, the complete variable domain is SAVISQKPSRDICQRGTSLTIQCQVDSQVTMMFWYRQQPGQSLTLIATANQGSEATYESGFVIDKFPISRPNLTFSTLTVSNMSPEDSSIYLCSVEEWNYGYTFGSGTRLTVV.

This clonotype was seen a handful of times. The CDR3 sequence: CASRDPGDNEKLFF. The CDR3 nucleotides are TGTGCCAGCAGAGACCCGGGCGATAATGAAAAACTGTTTTTT. V is TRBV12-3 or TRBV12-4 and J is TRBJ1-4; D uncertain. The CDR3 is 14 amino acids. Trimming took off 6 bases at V and 4 bases at J, with 12 bases between the two ends.

In its sample, this clonotype was seen many times. The rearrangement uses TRBV4-3 and TRBJ1-2; TRBD1 aligns across 7 bases. This CDR3 is built from 15 residues. Per germline, CDR1 LGHNA and CDR2 YSLEER. The trim removed 0 bases at V and 6 bases at J, leaving 7 bases unmatched. CDR3 nucleotide sequence: TGCGCCAGCAGCCAAGATCTCGACAGGGCGAATGGCTACACCTTC. It codes for CASSQDLDRANGYTF.

The J gene is TRBJ1-2, the V gene TRBV29-1, with 9 bases aligning to TRBD1. J gave up 6 bases and V 8 bases, and 7 bases lay outside the gene matches. CDR3 length equals 12 residues. Germline V CDR1 and CDR2: SQVTM, ANQGSEA. The CDR3 coding sequence is TGCAGCTTGGGGAACAGGGGGCATGGCTACACCTTC. Translation: CSLGNRGHGYTF.

In this sample, this clonotype turned up many times. This chain joins TRBV20-1 and TRBJ1-2, with D possibly TRBD1 on 6 matching bases. This CDR3 has 15 amino acids. The V and J ends lost 0 bases and 4 bases respectively, with 15 bases between them. The germline gives CDR1 DFQATT, CDR2 SNEGSKA (reference sequence). In DNA form, the CDR3 reads TGCAGTGCTAGAGATCCGCGGGACATCATCTATGGCTACACCTTC. This gives the protein CSARDPRDIIYGYTF.

The chain employs TRBV24-1 and TRBJ1-2; D is perhaps TRBD1 (6 bases). Germline V gene lookup returns CDR1 KGHDR and CDR2 SFDVKD. The CDR3 is made up of 14 amino acids. V lost 3 bases and J lost 4, with 11 bases in between. The CDR3 DNA reads as TGTGCCACCAGTGATATAAACAGGGTCTATGGCTACACCTTC. Translating it yields CATSDINRVYGYTF.

The chain employs TRBV30 and TRBJ2-1; D remains ambiguous. The V gene lost 3 bases and the J gene lost 6 bases, with 9 bases spanning the gap. Germline loops: CDR1 GTSNPN, CDR2 SVGIG (reference sequence). CDR3 size: 12 residues. CDR3 DNA sequence: TGTGCCTGGAGACTGGGGTCCAATGAGCAGTTCTTC. Protein product: CAWRLGSNEQFF.

Many counts were recorded for this clonotype. The V call is TRBV7-8, the J call TRBJ2-4, with 12 positions matching TRBD1. Trimming took 4 bases from V and 6 from J; bases not matched to a gene: 16. The CDR3 extends over 19 amino acids. Germline loops: CDR1 SGHVS, CDR2 FQNEAQ. The CDR3 spells CASSSGQGAYPVALNIQYF. CDR3 nucleotide sequence: TGTGCCAGCAGCTCGGGACAGGGGGCTTACCCAGTGGCTTTAAACATTCAGTACTTC. The full variable domain, with the rest looked up from reference TRBV7-8 and TRBJ2-4, is GAGVSQSPRYKVAKRGQDVALRCDPISGHVSLFWYQQALGQGPEFLTYFQNEAQLDKSGLPSDRFFAERPEGSVSTLKIQRTQQEDSAVYLCASSSGQGAYPVALNIQYFGAGTRLSVL.

This clonotype was recorded many times. The CDR3 sequence is CASSIGDTNTEAFF. The CDR3 DNA is TGTGCCAGTAGTATCGGGGACACAAACACTGAAGCTTTCTTT. The chain links TRBV19 to TRBJ1-1; D may be TRBD1 (6 bases). V lost 3 bases, J lost 2 bases, and 10 bases lay in between. Per germline, CDR1 LNHDA and CDR2 SQIVND (reference sequence). CDR3 length: 14 residues.

This clonotype was detected ten times or more. The chain joins TRBV7-2 to TRBJ1-1; a weak D match, TRBD1 (6 bases). Germline CDR1 reads SGHTA; CDR2 reads FQGNSA. The CDR3 is 15 residues long. V was clipped by 9 bases and J by 10 bases, with 27 bases between them. CDR3 sequence (DNA): TGTGCCAGTACGTTCGAGGGAGGGGGACATAGGGCAGCTTTCTTT. It encodes CASTFEGGGHRAAFF. The full variable domain, in which reference TRBV7-2 and TRBJ1-1 provide the parts outside the CDR3, is GAGVSQSPSNKVTEKGKDVELRCDPISGHTALYWYRQSLGQGLEFLIYFQGNSAPDKSGLPSDRFSAERTGGSVSTLTIQRTQQEDSAVYLCASTFEGGGHRAAFFGQGTRLTVV.

Ten or more counts support this clonotype. The rearrangement joins TRBV7-9 to TRBJ2-2; unclear D gene. Trimming removed 4 bases at V and 5 bases at J, with 5 bases between. The CDR3 loop spans 12 amino acids. Germline V CDR1 and CDR2: SEHNR, FQNEAQ (reference sequence). The CDR3 DNA reads as TGTGCCAGCAGCTCCGGGACCGGGGAGCTGTTTTTT. It yields the protein CASSSGTGELFF. The full variable domain, its missing parts supplied by reference TRBV7-9 and TRBJ2-2, is DTGVSQNPRHKITKRGQNVTFRCDPISEHNRLYWYRQTLGQGPEFLTYFQNEAQLEKSRLLSDRFSAERPKGSFSTLEIQRTEQGDSAMYLCASSSGTGELFFGEGSRLTVL.

The table lists this clonotype with a few counts. V and J are TRBV6-2 or TRBV6-3 and TRBJ1-4, with TRBD1 matching over 7 bases. Unmatched junction bases numbered 13, after V lost 2 bases and J lost 4 bases. CDR1 is MNHEY and CDR2 is SVGEGT in the germline V gene. This CDR3 comprises 18 residues. The CDR3 region is CASSYPKIPTGINEKLFF. As DNA, the CDR3 is TGTGCCAGCAGTTACCCAAAGATACCGACAGGGATTAATGAAAAACTGTTTTTT.

The V call is TRBV4-1, the J call TRBJ2-7; D ambiguous. Trimming left V 1 base short and J 3 bases short, with 7 bases between. This CDR3 has 13 amino acids. Germline V lookup: CDR1 MGHRA, CDR2 YSYEKL. CDR3 bases: TGCGCCAGCAGCCAAGGGGTAGGCTACGAGCAGTACTTC. Translated, it gives CASSQGVGYEQYF.

This clonotype was detected only a few times. The genes are TRBV28 and TRBJ1-1; D remains unclear. The germline V and J ends were trimmed by 3 bases and 2 bases, with 7 bases remaining between them. This CDR3 has 13 amino acids. Germline loops: CDR1 MDHEN, CDR2 SYDVKM. CDR3 loop: CASSFRSNTEAFF. Written as DNA, the CDR3 is TGTGCCAGCAGTTTCCGGTCTAACACTGAAGCTTTCTTT.